Shown below are 9 T cell receptor beta chains from a single sample sequenced in a study of cytomegalovirus exposure and HLA in healthy donors. The table came from immunoSEQ multiplex PCR; TCRdb's copy has only in-frame clones and leaves some out. The top ten clones hold roughly 9.4% of a sample with fewer than 150,000 clones, 85% to 90% of them seen once. The sample was PBMCs. The source is a young man in good health and CMV-seropositive.

The chain couples TRBV6-1 to TRBJ1-3; 7 bases map to TRBD1. This CDR3 contains 14 residues. Per the germline V gene, CDR1 is MNHNS and CDR2 is SASEGT. V dropped 6 bases and J dropped 4; count of bases not matched to a gene: 6. CDR3 sequence reads: CASRTMTGGNTIYF. The CDR3 DNA reads as TGTGCCAGCAGAACTATGACAGGGGGAAACACCATATATTTT.

The table lists this clone with a few counts. The chain uses TRBV11-2 and TRBJ2-7; 7 nucleotides line up with TRBD2. The germline gives CDR1 SGHAT, CDR2 FQNNGV. This CDR3 has 13 amino acids. Trimming at V came to 2 bases and at J to 7 bases, leaving 5 bases not matched to a gene. Here the CDR3 reads CASSLSGIGEQYF. CDR3 sequence (DNA): TGTGCCAGCAGCTTAAGCGGGATCGGAGAGCAGTACTTC.

The chain joins TRBV5-6 to TRBJ2-3; a possible D gene is TRBD2 (6 bases). Per the germline V gene, CDR1 is SGHDT and CDR2 is YYEEEE. Trimming cost V 5 bases and J 11 bases, with 12 bases left between them. This CDR3 spans 11 amino acids. CDR3 sequence: CASSWDSRQYF. The CDR3 nucleotides read TGTGCCAGCAGTTGGGACTCAAGGCAGTATTTT. The variable domain in full, with the rest retrieved from reference TRBV5-6 and TRBJ2-3, is DAGVTQSPTHLIKTRGQQVTLRCSPKSGHDTVSWYQQALGQGPQFIFQYYEEEERQRGNFPDRFSGHQFPNYSSELNVNALLLGDSALYLCASSWDSRQYFGPGTRLTVL.

This rearrangement joins TRBV18 to TRBJ2-2; D is perhaps TRBD2 (5 bases). Per the germline V gene, CDR1 is KGHSH and CDR2 is LQKENI. Trimming took 1 base from V and 5 from J, leaving 5 bases between them. This CDR3 has 13 residues. The CDR3 spells CASSPRETGELFF. The CDR3 nucleotides are TGTGCCAGCTCACCACGGGAGACCGGGGAGCTGTTTTTT.

The chain combines TRBV18 with TRBJ1-2, with 9 positions matching TRBD1. CDR1 is KGHSH, CDR2 LQKENI, per germline. The trim removed 4 bases at V and 0 bases at J, leaving 6 bases unmatched. This CDR3 is built from 16 residues. This chain's CDR3 is CASSQGQGPPNYGYTF. In DNA form, the CDR3 reads TGTGCCAGCTCACAGGGACAGGGCCCACCTAACTATGGCTACACCTTC.

The genes are TRBV6-5 and TRBJ2-3, with a weak D call TRBD1 (5 bases). Germline CDR1 reads MNHEY; CDR2 reads SVGAGI. This CDR3 contains 14 residues. V gave up 2 bases and J gave up 3 bases, with 9 bases separating them. The CDR3 nucleotides read TGTGCCAGCAGTTACAGGGGTTTGACAGATACGCAGTATTTT. Translated: CASSYRGLTDTQYF.

The rearrangement links TRBV7-9 to TRBJ2-3; weak D call: TRBD2 (5 bases). V was trimmed by 6 bases and J by 1 base, leaving 11 bases between them. Germline V gene lookup returns CDR1 SEHNR and CDR2 FQNEAQ (reference sequence). The CDR3 is 14 amino acids. The CDR3 loop reads CASRATGGTDTQYF. The CDR3 DNA reads as TGTGCCAGCAGAGCCACCGGGGGCACAGATACGCAGTATTTT.

The genes are TRBV10-1 and TRBJ2-1; TRBD2 matches at 14 bases. V gave up 4 bases and J gave up 8 bases; unmatched junction bases: 4. The germline V gene has CDR1 WNHNN and CDR2 SYGVQD (reference sequence). CDR3 length equals 15 residues. This chain's CDR3 is CASSVRLAGGYEQFF. Written as DNA, the CDR3 is TGCGCCAGCAGTGTCCGACTAGCGGGAGGGTATGAGCAGTTCTTC.

The V call is TRBV19, the J call TRBJ2-3; TRBD2 is a possible D gene (6 bases). Germline CDR1 is LNHDA and CDR2 is SQIVND (reference sequence). This CDR3 comprises 19 residues. V was shortened by 6 bases and J by 3 bases, with 28 bases between the two germline ends. The CDR3 loop reads CASSETVTGVRGPTDTQYF. CDR3 nucleotides: TGTGCCAGTAGCGAAACGGTTACGGGAGTCCGGGGCCCTACAGATACGCAGTATTTT.